This T cell receptor (beta chain) was sequenced for a study of shared clonotypes between healthy human individuals. Study results and limitations: Memory subsets generally showed smaller estimated richness than naive subsets did.

Sorted-subset replicate PCRs used around 0.2 ug DNA, 25,000 to 30,000 T cell genomes. Here immunoSEQ multiplex PCR was the method, and the copy in TCRdb shows in-frame clones only, minus some. The sample records roughly 2.6 million clones, more than 90% being singletons. V was cut by 4 bases and J by 1 base, with 7 bases left in between. This CDR3 has 13 residues. Germline V gives CDR1 SNHLY, CDR2 FYNNEI. Concerning this clone: Antigen unknown.

Nashville, Tennessee was home to all donors, who were Caucasian adults. The receptor comes from a young man in good health. The genes are TRBV2 and TRBJ2-5; D might be TRBD2 (5 bases). Source material: naive CD4+ T cells sorted from blood. Subset indicated: CD45RA+ positively selected. This CDR3 reads CASSGSGQETQYF. In DNA, the CDR3 is TGTGCCAGCAGTGGAAGCGGCCAAGAGACCCAGTACTTC.